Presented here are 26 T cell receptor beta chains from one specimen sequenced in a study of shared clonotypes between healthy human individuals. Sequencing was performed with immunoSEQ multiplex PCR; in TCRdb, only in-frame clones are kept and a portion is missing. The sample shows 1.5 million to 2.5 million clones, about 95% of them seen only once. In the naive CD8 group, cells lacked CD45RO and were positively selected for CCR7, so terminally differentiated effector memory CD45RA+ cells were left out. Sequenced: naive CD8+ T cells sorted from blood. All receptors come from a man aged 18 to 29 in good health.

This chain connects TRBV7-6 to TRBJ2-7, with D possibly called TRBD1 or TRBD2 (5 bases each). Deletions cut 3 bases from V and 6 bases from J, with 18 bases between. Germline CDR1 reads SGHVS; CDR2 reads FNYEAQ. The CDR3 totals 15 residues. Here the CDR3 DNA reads TGTGCCAGCAGCTTGGGGGACGGATTGAGGGGCGAGCAGTACTTC. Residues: CASSLGDGLRGEQYF.

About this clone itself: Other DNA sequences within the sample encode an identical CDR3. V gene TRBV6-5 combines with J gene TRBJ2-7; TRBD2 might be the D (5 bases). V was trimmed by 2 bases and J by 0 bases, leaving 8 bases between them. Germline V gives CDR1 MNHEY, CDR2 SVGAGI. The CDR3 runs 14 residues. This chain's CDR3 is CASSYGESSYEQYF. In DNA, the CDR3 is TGTGCCAGCAGTTACGGGGAGAGCTCCTACGAGCAGTACTTC.

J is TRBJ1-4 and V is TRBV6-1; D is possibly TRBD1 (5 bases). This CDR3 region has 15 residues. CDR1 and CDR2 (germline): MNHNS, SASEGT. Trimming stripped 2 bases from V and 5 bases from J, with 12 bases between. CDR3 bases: TGTGCCAGCAGTGAATGGGGAGAGGGGAATGAAAAACTGTTTTTT. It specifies CASSEWGEGNEKLFF.

Here the CDR3 reads CASSSTRGDLQETQYF. The CDR3 DNA sequence: TGTGCCAGCAGCTCGACCCGGGGGGACCTACAAGAGACCCAGTACTTC. The chain recombines TRBV7-9 with TRBJ2-5; 7 nucleotides match TRBD2. V shed 4 bases, J shed 2 bases, and the junction held 10 bases outside the gene matches. The CDR3 spans 16 residues. CDR1 SEHNR and CDR2 FQNEAQ come from the germline V gene (reference sequence).

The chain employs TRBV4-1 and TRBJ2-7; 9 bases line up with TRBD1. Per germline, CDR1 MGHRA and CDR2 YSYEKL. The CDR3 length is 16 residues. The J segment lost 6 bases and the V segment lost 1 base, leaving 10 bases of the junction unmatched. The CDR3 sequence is CASSQVLGQGEIEQYF. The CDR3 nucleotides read TGCGCCAGCAGCCAAGTCCTGGGACAGGGAGAGATCGAGCAGTACTTC.

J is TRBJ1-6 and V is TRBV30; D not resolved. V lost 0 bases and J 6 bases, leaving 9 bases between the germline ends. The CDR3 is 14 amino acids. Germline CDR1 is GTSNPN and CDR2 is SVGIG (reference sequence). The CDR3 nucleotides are TGTGCCTGGAGTGTACTCGAGGGTAATTCACCCCTCCACTTT. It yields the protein CAWSVLEGNSPLHF.

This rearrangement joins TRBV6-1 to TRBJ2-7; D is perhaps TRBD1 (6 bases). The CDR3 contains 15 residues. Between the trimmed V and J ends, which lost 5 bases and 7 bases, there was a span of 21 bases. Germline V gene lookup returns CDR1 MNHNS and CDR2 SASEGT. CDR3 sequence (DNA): TGTGCCAGCAGTTTCACAGGAAGGACAGAGCCGGAGCAGTACTTC. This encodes CASSFTGRTEPEQYF.

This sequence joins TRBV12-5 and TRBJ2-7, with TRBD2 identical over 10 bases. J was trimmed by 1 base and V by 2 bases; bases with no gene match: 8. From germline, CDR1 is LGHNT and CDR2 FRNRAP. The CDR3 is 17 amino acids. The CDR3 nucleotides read TGTGCTAGTGGTTTGTACTCCGGGACTAGCGCATCCTACGAGCAGTACTTC. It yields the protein CASGLYSGTSASYEQYF. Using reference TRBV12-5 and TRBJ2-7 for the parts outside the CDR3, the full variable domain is DARVTQTPRHKVTEMGQEVTMRCQPILGHNTVFWYRQTMMQGLELLAYFRNRAPLDDSGMPKDRFSAEMPDATLATLKIQPSEPRDSAVYFCASGLYSGTSASYEQYFGPGTRLTVT.

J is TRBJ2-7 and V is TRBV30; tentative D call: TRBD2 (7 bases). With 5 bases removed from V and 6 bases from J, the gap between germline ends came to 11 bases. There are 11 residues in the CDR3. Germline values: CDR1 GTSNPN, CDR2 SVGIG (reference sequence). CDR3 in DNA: TGTGCCTGGGGGGCGGGGGCCGAGCAGTACTTC. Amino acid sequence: CAWGAGAEQYF.

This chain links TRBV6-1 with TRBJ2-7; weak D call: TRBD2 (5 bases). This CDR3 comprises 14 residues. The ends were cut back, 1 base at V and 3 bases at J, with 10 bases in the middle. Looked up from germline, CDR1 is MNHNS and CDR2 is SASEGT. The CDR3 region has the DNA TGTGCCAGCAGTGAAGGACTCGGGATCTACGAGCAGTACTTC. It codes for CASSEGLGIYEQYF.

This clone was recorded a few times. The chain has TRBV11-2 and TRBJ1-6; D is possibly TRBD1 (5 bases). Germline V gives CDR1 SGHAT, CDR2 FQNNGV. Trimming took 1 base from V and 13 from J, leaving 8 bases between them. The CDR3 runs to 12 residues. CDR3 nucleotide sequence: TGTGCCAGCAGCTTAGGGGGCCTCCCCCTCCACTTT. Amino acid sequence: CASSLGGLPLHF.

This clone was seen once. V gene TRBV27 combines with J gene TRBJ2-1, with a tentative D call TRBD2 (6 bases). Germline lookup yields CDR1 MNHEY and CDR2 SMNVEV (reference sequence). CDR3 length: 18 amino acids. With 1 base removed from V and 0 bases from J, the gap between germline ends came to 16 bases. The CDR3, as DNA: TGTGCCAGCAGTTTATTCGGGAGCGGGTATGTCTCCTACAATGAGCAGTTCTTC. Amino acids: CASSLFGSGYVSYNEQFF.

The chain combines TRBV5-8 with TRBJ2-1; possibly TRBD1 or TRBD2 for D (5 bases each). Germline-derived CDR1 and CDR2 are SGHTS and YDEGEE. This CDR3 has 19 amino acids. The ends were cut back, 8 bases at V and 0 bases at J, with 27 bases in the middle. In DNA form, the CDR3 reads TGTGCCAGATTGGCGGGCCCGACAGTCGTATTCAGCTCCTACAATGAGCAGTTCTTC. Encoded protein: CARLAGPTVVFSSYNEQFF.

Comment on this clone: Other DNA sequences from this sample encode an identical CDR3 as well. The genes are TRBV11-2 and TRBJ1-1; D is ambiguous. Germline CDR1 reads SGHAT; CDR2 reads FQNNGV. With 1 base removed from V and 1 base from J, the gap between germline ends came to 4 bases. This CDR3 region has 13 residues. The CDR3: CASSLGENTEAFF. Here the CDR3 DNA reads TGTGCCAGCAGCTTAGGGGAGAACACTGAAGCTTTCTTT.

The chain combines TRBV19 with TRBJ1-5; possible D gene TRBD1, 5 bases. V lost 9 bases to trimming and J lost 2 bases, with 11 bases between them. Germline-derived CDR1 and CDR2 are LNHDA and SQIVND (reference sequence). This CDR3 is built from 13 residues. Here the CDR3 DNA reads TGTGCCAGCTTCCGGGACTGCAATCAGCCCCAGCATTTT. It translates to CASFRDCNQPQHF.

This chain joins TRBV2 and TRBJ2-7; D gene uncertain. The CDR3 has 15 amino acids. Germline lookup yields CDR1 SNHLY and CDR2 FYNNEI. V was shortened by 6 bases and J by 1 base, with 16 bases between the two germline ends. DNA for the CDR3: TGTGCCAGCAGAGACCCTTCCACGGCTTCCTACGAGCAGTACTTC. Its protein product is CASRDPSTASYEQYF. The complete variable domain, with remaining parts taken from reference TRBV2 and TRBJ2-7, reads EPEVTQTPSHQVTQMGQEVILRCVPISNHLYFYWYRQILGQKVEFLVSFYNNEISEKSEIFDDQFSVERPDGSNFTLKIRSTKLEDSAMYFCASRDPSTASYEQYFGPGTRLTVT.

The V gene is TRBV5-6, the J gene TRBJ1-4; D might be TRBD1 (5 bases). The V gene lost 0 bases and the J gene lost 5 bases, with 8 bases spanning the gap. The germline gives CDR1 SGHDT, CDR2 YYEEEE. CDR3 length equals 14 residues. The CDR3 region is CASSLAEGNEKLFF. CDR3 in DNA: TGTGCCAGCAGCTTGGCTGAGGGGAATGAAAAACTGTTTTTT.

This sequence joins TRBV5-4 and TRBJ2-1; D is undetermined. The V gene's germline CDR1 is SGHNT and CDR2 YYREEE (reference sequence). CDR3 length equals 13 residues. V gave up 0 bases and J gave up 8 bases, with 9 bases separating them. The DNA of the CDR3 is TGTGCCAGCAGCTTGGTAGGTCTCGATGAGCAGTTCTTC. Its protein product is CASSLVGLDEQFF.

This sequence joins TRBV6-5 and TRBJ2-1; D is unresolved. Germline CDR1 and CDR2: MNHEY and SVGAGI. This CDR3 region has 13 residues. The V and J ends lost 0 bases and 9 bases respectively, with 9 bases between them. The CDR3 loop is CASSYSKVTEQFF. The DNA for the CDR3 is TGTGCCAGCAGTTACTCGAAGGTTACTGAGCAGTTCTTC.

The CDR3 DNA follows: TGTGCCAGCAGTTTAACAAACATTCAGTACTTC. It codes for CASSLTNIQYF. The chain links TRBV28 to TRBJ2-4; D is unresolved. The CDR3 runs to 11 residues. In germline, CDR1 is MDHEN, CDR2 SYDVKM. V lost 2 bases and J lost 6, with 2 bases in between.

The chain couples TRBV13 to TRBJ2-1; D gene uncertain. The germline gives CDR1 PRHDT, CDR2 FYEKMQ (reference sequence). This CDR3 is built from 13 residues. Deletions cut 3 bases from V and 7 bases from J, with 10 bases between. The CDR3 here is CASSFESVNEQFF. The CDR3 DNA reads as TGTGCCAGCAGCTTTGAATCCGTAAATGAGCAGTTCTTC.

The CDR3 spells CASSVLAGEGETQYF. In nucleotides, the CDR3 is TGTGCCAGCAGTGTTTTAGCGGGGGAGGGGGAGACCCAGTACTTC. The J gene is TRBJ2-5, the V gene TRBV6-4; 9 bases map to TRBD2. The V gene's germline CDR1 is MRHNA and CDR2 SNTAGT. Germline trimming cut 4 bases from V and 5 bases from J; bases unmatched to any gene: 8. This CDR3 is built from 15 residues.

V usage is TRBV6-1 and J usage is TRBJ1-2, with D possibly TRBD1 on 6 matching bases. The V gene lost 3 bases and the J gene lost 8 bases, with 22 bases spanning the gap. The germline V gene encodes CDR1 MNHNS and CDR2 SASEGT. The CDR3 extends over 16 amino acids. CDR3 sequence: CASSEEGTPRLGGYTF. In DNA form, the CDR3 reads TGTGCCAGCAGTGAGGAGGGGACACCACGGCTGGGGGGCTACACCTTC.

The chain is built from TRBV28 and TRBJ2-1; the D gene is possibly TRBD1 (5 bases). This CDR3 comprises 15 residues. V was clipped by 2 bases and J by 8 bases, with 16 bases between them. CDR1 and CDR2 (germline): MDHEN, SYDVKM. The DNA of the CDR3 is TGTGCCAGCAGTTTAAGGCCAGGGCTAGGCGATGAGCAGTTCTTC. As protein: CASSLRPGLGDEQFF.

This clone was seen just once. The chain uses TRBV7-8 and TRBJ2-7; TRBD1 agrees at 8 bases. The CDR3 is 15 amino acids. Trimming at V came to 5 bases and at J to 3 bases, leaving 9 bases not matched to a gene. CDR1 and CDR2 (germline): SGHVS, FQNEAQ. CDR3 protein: CASSPYGTGDYEQYF. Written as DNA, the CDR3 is TGTGCCAGCAGCCCCTACGGGACAGGAGACTACGAGCAGTACTTC.

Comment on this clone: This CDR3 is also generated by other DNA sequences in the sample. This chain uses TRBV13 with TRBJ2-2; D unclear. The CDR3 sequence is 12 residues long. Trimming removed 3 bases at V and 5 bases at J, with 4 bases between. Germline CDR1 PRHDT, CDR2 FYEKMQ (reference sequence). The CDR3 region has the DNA TGTGCCAGCAGCTTCTTGACCGGGGAGCTGTTTTTT. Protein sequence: CASSFLTGELFF.